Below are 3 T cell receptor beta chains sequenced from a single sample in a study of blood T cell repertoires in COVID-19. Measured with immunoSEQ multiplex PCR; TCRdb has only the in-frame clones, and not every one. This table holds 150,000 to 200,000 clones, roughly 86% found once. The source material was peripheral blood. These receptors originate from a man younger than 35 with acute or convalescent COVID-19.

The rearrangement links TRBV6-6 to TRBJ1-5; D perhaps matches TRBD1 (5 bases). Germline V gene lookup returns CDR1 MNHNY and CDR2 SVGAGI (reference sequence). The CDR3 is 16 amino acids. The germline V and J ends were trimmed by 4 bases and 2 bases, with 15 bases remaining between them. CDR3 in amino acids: CASSSSGTHGNQPQHF. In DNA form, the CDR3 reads TGTGCCAGCAGTTCTTCCGGGACTCATGGCAATCAGCCCCAGCATTTT.

The CDR3 region has the DNA TGTGCCAGCAGACAGGGTGGGAACACCGGGGAGCTGTTTTTT. Translated, it gives CASRQGGNTGELFF. The rearrangement links TRBV7-2 to TRBJ2-2; D is possibly TRBD1 (6 bases). There are 14 residues in the CDR3. Deletions cut 6 bases from V and 1 base from J, with 9 bases between. CDR1 SGHTA and CDR2 FQGNSA come from the germline V gene.

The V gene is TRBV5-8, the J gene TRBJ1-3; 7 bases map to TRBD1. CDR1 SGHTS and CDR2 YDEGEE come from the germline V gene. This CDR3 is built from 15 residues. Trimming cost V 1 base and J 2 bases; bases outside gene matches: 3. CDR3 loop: CASSLWRGPGNTIYF. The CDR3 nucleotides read TGTGCCAGCAGCTTGTGGAGGGGGCCTGGAAACACCATATATTTT.